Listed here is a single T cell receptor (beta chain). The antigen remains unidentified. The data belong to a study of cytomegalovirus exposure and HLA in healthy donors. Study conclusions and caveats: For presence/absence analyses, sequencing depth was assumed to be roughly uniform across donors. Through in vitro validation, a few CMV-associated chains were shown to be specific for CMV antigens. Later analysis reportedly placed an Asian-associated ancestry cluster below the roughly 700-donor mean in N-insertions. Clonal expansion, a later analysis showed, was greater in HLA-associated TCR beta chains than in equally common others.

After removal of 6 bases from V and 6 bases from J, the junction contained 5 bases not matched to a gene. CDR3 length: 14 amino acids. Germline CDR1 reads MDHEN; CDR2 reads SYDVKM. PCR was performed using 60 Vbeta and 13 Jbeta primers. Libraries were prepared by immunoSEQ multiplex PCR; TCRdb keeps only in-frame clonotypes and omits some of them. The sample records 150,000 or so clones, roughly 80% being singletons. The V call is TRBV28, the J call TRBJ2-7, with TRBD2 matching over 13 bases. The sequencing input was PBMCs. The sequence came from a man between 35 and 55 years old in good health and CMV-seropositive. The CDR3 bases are TGTGCCAGCAGCACCGGGACTAGCGGGGCCGAGCAGTACTTC. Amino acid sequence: CASSTGTSGAEQYF.